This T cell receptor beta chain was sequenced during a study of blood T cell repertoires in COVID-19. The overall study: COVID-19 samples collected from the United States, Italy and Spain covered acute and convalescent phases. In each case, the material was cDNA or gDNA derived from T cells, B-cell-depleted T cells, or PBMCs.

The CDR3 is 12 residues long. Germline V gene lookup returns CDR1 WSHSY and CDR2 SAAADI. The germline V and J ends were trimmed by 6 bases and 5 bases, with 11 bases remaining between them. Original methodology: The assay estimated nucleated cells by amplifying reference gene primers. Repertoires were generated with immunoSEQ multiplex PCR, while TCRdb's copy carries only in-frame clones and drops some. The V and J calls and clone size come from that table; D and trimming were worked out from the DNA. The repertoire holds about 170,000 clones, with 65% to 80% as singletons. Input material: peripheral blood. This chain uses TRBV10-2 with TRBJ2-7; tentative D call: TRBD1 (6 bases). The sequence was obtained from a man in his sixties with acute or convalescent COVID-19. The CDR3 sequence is CASSVGTNEQYF. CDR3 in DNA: TGCGCCAGCAGCGTGGGGACAAACGAGCAGTACTTC.